The 27 T cell receptor beta chains presented below share a single source sample, sequenced in a study of patients and donors after allogeneic stem cell transplantation. A single record per CDR3 protein comes from TCRdb applying MiXCR to the RT-PCR reads. This sample has about 230,000 distinct CDR3 sequences, with about 14% found just once. The sequenced sample consisted of blood, either unsorted or a sorted T cell fraction (not recorded which). These receptors came from a human donor who was either an allogeneic HSCT recipient or a stem cell or donor lymphocyte infusion donor (not recorded which). It is not recorded whose cells these are; they may come from a transplant donor.

The chain joins TRBV6-5 to TRBJ1-1; 11 nucleotides agree with TRBD1. Germline V gene lookup returns CDR1 MNHEY and CDR2 SVGAGI. V shed 0 bases and J 1 base; nucleotides not matched to a gene: 7. This CDR3 comprises 18 residues. In nucleotides, the CDR3 is TGTGCCAGCAGTTACTCAATAGGACAGGGGGCGTCGAACACTGAAGCTTTCTTT. It codes for CASSYSIGQGASNTEAFF.

The gene calls are TRBV5-1 and TRBJ2-7; D ambiguous. Germline CDR1 is SGHRS and CDR2 is YFSETQ. The CDR3 length is 16 residues. Trimming took off 0 bases at V and 0 bases at J, with 13 bases between the two ends. As DNA, the CDR3 is TGCGCCAGCAGCTTGGGGTCTAGACTCAGCTCCTACGAGCAGTACTTC. As protein: CASSLGSRLSSYEQYF.

In its sample, this clonotype was seen a few times. The genes are TRBV19 and TRBJ2-1, with D hard to call. Per the germline V gene, CDR1 is LNHDA and CDR2 is SQIVND (reference sequence). V gave up 5 bases and J gave up 8 bases, with 13 bases separating them. The CDR3 is 13 amino acids. CDR3 bases: TGTGCCAGTAGTGCCCGCCGTACCGATGAGCAGTTCTTC. Its protein product is CASSARRTDEQFF.

This clonotype was detected many times. The chain recombines TRBV10-3 with TRBJ1-6, with D possibly being TRBD1 (5 bases). CDR3 length: 16 amino acids. Germline CDR1 reads ENHRY; CDR2 reads SYGVKD. V was trimmed by 6 bases and J by 7 bases, leaving 19 bases between them. CDR3 region: CAISRPGQGDNSPLHF. In DNA, the CDR3 is TGTGCCATCAGCCGACCTGGGCAGGGAGACAATTCACCCCTCCACTTT.

The chain combines TRBV6-1 with TRBJ1-1; a possible D gene is TRBD1 (5 bases). The CDR3 is 15 amino acids. V was cut by 3 bases and J by 1 base, with 12 bases left in between. Per the germline V gene, CDR1 is MNHNS and CDR2 is SASEGT. The CDR3 nucleotides read TGTGCCAGCAGTGACCCCGGGACGGCGAACACTGAAGCTTTCTTT. It translates to CASSDPGTANTEAFF.

This clonotype has just a few counts. The rearrangement uses TRBV7-2 and TRBJ2-5, with 7 bases aligning to TRBD1. The V gene end was trimmed by 5 bases and the J gene end by 5 bases; junction bases not matched to a gene: 14. Germline V gene data show CDR1 as SGHTA and CDR2 as FQGNSA. The CDR3 totals 16 residues. CDR3 protein: CASSKGDSSPVETQYF. CDR3 sequence (DNA): TGTGCCAGCAGCAAGGGGGACAGTTCCCCCGTGGAGACCCAGTACTTC.

This clonotype was observed many times. The chain combines TRBV7-8 with TRBJ2-5; D uncertain. Trimming pared 1 base from V and 1 base from J, leaving 10 bases between. The CDR3 contains 15 residues. CDR1 is SGHVS and CDR2 is FQNEAQ in the germline V gene. CDR3 coding DNA: TGTGCCAGCAGCTTAGGGGCGTCACGCCAAGAGACCCAGTACTTC. It specifies CASSLGASRQETQYF.

This clonotype was observed a handful of times. The chain uses TRBV12-3 or TRBV12-4 and TRBJ1-6; TRBD1 agrees at 7 bases. The CDR3 sequence is 12 residues long. V was clipped by 6 bases and J by 14 bases; unmatched bases: 7. DNA for the CDR3: TGTGCCAGCAGACCTAGCCAGGGGGCCCTCCACTTT. Amino acid sequence: CASRPSQGALHF.

V is TRBV27 and J is TRBJ2-1; 12 positions match TRBD2. J gave up 3 bases and V 5 bases, and 8 bases lay outside the gene matches. Germline V gene sequence: CDR1 MNHEY, CDR2 SMNVEV (reference sequence). CDR3 length: 17 amino acids. CDR3: CASSPGLAGGLYNEQFF. The CDR3 DNA reads TGTGCCAGCAGTCCGGGACTAGCGGGTGGGCTCTACAATGAGCAGTTCTTC.

This clonotype was counted only a few times. The V call is TRBV15, the J call TRBJ2-1; D is uncertain. The CDR3 runs 13 residues. CDR1 and CDR2 (germline): LNHNV, YYDKDF (reference sequence). Trimming removed 0 bases at V and 8 bases at J, with 8 bases between. This CDR3 is CATSRDNSDEQFF. The DNA of the CDR3 is TGTGCCACCAGCAGAGATAATTCGGATGAGCAGTTCTTC.

This clonotype turned up a few times. V and J are TRBV10-3 and TRBJ1-6; D is perhaps TRBD1 (5 bases). V was trimmed by 10 bases and J by 10 bases, leaving 20 bases between them. Germline CDR1 is ENHRY and CDR2 is SYGVKD. The CDR3 spans 14 residues. In DNA form, the CDR3 reads TGTGCCACCCAACGGGACGGAGAGGGGTCACCCCTCCACTTT. Translating gives CATQRDGEGSPLHF.

V is TRBV7-3 and J is TRBJ1-3; 7 bases fit TRBD1. This CDR3 comprises 16 residues. Germline CDR1 SGHTA, CDR2 FQGTGA. The ends lost 5 bases at V and 0 bases at J; junction bases unmatched: 7. CDR3 bases: TGTGCCAGCAGCAAACAGGGGTCTCCCTCTGGAAACACCATATATTTT. This translates into CASSKQGSPSGNTIYF.

This clonotype was counted between two and nine times. The chain employs TRBV7-6 and TRBJ2-2; D might be TRBD2 (6 bases). The CDR3 has 17 amino acids. Germline lookup yields CDR1 SGHVS and CDR2 FNYEAQ. V gave up 7 bases and J gave up 4 bases, with 22 bases separating them. This CDR3 reads CASNSGSGSRSTGELFF. CDR3 in DNA: TGTGCCAGCAACTCGGGTTCCGGGAGCCGGAGCACCGGGGAGCTGTTTTTT.

The table lists this clonotype with a count of one. For the CDR3, the DNA is TGTGCCAGCAGTGAAACCCGCCGAGGGGGCAGCGGGGAGCTGTTTTTT. Protein: CASSETRRGGSGELFF. The rearrangement links TRBV6-1 to TRBJ2-2, with 7 positions matching TRBD1. The CDR3 covers 16 residues. Trimming at V came to 2 bases and at J to 7 bases, leaving 10 bases not matched to a gene. Germline V gives CDR1 MNHNS, CDR2 SASEGT.

This chain links TRBV6-1 with TRBJ2-1; 11 nucleotides match TRBD2. Germline loops: CDR1 MNHNS, CDR2 SASEGT. The CDR3 consists of 16 residues. The J segment lost 8 bases and the V segment lost 0 bases, leaving 6 bases of the junction unmatched. CDR3 coding DNA: TGTGCCAGCAGTGAAGCCCTAGCGGGAGGAGTCGATGAGCAGTTCTTC. It encodes CASSEALAGGVDEQFF.

The genes are TRBV19 and TRBJ2-7; 8 bases map to TRBD2. CDR3 length: 15 residues. V lost 9 bases, J lost 5 bases, and 15 bases stayed unmatched. CDR1 is LNHDA, CDR2 SQIVND, per germline (reference sequence). The CDR3 region is CASSGVAGYIDEQYF. CDR3 nucleotides: TGTGCCAGCTCCGGAGTAGCGGGGTACATCGACGAGCAGTACTTC.

This clonotype was seen many times. The V and J genes are TRBV3-1 and TRBJ2-7, with D unresolved. Germline CDR1 and CDR2: LGHDT and YNNKEL (reference sequence). This CDR3 region has 11 residues. The V end lost 3 bases, the J end lost 7 bases, and 7 bases lay between the germline ends. CDR3 loop: CASSQTWEQYF. DNA for the CDR3: TGTGCCAGCAGCCAGACCTGGGAGCAGTACTTC.

This clonotype was observed at least ten times. The chain carries TRBV6-1 and TRBJ1-6, with a weak D call TRBD1 (6 bases). Germline CDR1 MNHNS, CDR2 SASEGT. CDR3 length equals 14 residues. Trimming cost V 5 bases and J 7 bases, with 12 bases left between them. CDR3 coding DNA: TGTGCCAGCAGTAGGAGACAGGAGAATTCACCCCTCCACTTT. Amino acids: CASSRRQENSPLHF.

This clonotype was seen more than once but under ten times. The rearrangement joins TRBV6-1 to TRBJ1-5; possibly TRBD1 for D (5 bases). Trimming removed 4 bases from V and 2 bases from J, with 9 bases in between. The length of the CDR3 is 14 residues. Per the germline V gene, CDR1 is MNHNS and CDR2 is SASEGT. CDR3 nucleotides: TGTGCCAGCAGTGCCAGGGAGGGCAATCAGCCCCAGCATTTT. As protein: CASSAREGNQPQHF.

This clonotype was counted between two and nine times. The chain's CDR3 is CASSWEDRENTEAFF. The CDR3 bases are TGCGCCAGCAGCTGGGAGGACAGGGAGAACACTGAAGCTTTCTTT. The V gene is TRBV5-1, the J gene TRBJ1-1; 8 bases match TRBD1. Germline V CDR1 and CDR2: SGHRS, YFSETQ. J gave up 1 base and V 3 bases, and 5 bases lay outside the gene matches. The CDR3 length is 15 residues.

In this sample, this clonotype turned up a few times. This chain uses TRBV7-2 with TRBJ1-2; D may be TRBD1 (5 bases). This CDR3 spans 15 amino acids. V was clipped by 1 base and J by 6 bases, with 15 bases between them. Germline V lookup: CDR1 SGHTA, CDR2 FQGNSA. CDR3 sequence: CASSLVQGFSDGYTF. CDR3 DNA sequence: TGTGCCAGCAGCTTAGTCCAGGGATTTTCCGATGGCTACACCTTC.

The V gene is TRBV28, the J gene TRBJ2-5; unclear D gene. The germline V and J ends were trimmed by 10 bases and 1 base, with 13 bases remaining between them. CDR1 and CDR2 (germline): MDHEN, SYDVKM. The CDR3 is 13 amino acids. CDR3 residues: CAILDGIQETQYF. CDR3 DNA: TGTGCCATCCTCGACGGAATCCAAGAGACCCAGTACTTC.

This clonotype showed up just a few times. The chain is built from TRBV4-3 and TRBJ1-1; no clear D. Trimming cost V 0 bases and J 0 bases, with 8 bases left between them. Per the germline V gene, CDR1 is LGHNA and CDR2 is YSLEER. The CDR3 covers 15 residues. The CDR3 reads CASSQEFRMNTEAFF. The CDR3 region has the DNA TGCGCCAGCAGCCAAGAATTCAGGATGAACACTGAAGCTTTCTTT.

The V and J genes are TRBV20-1 and TRBJ1-4, with D unclear. The CDR3 extends over 13 amino acids. Germline values: CDR1 DFQATT, CDR2 SNEGSKA (reference sequence). Trimming removed 4 bases at V and 0 bases at J, with 6 bases between. CDR3 coding DNA: TGCAGTGCTACCCATTCAACTAATGAAAAACTGTTTTTT. Protein: CSATHSTNEKLFF.

This chain connects TRBV6-1 to TRBJ2-5; no reliable D call. This CDR3 is built from 13 residues. Looked up from germline, CDR1 is MNHNS and CDR2 is SASEGT. Trimming shortened V by 5 bases and J by 2 bases, and 9 bases separated the two germline ends. The CDR3, as DNA: TGTGCCAGCAGTCCCGGGCCTCAAGAGACCCAGTACTTC. Its translation: CASSPGPQETQYF.

The J gene is TRBJ2-7, the V gene TRBV6-5; possibly TRBD1 for D (5 bases). The ends were cut back, 0 bases at V and 11 bases at J, with 11 bases in the middle. This CDR3 has 12 amino acids. Germline V gene sequence: CDR1 MNHEY, CDR2 SVGAGI. The CDR3 coding sequence is TGTGCCAGCAGTTACTCGACCGGACAAGAGTACTTC. It yields the protein CASSYSTGQEYF.

This chain uses TRBV12-3 or TRBV12-4 with TRBJ2-7, with D hard to call. With 0 bases removed from V and 0 bases from J, the gap between germline ends came to 15 bases. CDR3 length equals 17 residues. For the CDR3, the DNA is TGTGCCAGCAGTTTAGCTTCGGGTGTGGGGAACTCCTACGAGCAGTACTTC. Its translation: CASSLASGVGNSYEQYF.